These 17 T cell receptor beta chains were sequenced from one sample in a study. TCRdb re-analysed the 5' RACE reads in MiXCR, keeping a single row per CDR3 protein. The sample records under 45,000 distinct CDR3 sequences, approximately 30% being singletons. The sequenced material came from tumor-infiltrating memory CD4+ T cells sorted from the breast tumor. As to subset: memory CD4+ T cells, CD4+CD45RO+CD25-. The origin of the receptors is a female donor with breast cancer.

The genes are TRBV9 and TRBJ2-1, with 7 bases matching TRBD2. The germline V gene has CDR1 SGDLS and CDR2 YYNGEE. V lost 3 bases to trimming and J lost 8 bases; unmatched junction nucleotides: 8. This CDR3 is built from 14 residues. CDR3 sequence reads: CASSGTSLSHEQFF. Here the CDR3 DNA reads TGTGCCAGCAGCGGGACTAGTTTGAGCCATGAGCAGTTCTTC.

The chain joins TRBV5-1 to TRBJ2-2, with a weak D call TRBD1 (6 bases). Deletions cut 3 bases from V and 7 bases from J, with 13 bases between. Germline V gene data show CDR1 as SGHRS and CDR2 as YFSETQ. The CDR3 has 14 residues. CDR3 coding DNA: TGCGCCAGCAGCTCTCGGACAGTCGACGGGGAGCTGTTTTTT. This codes for CASSSRTVDGELFF.

This chain links TRBV3-1 with TRBJ2-2, with 10 bases lining up with TRBD1. From germline, CDR1 is LGHDT and CDR2 YNNKEL (reference sequence). V was clipped by 5 bases and J by 2 bases; unmatched bases: 5. The CDR3 is 16 residues long. CDR3 coding DNA: TGTGCCAGCAGCACTCGACAGGGGGCTAACACCGGGGAGCTGTTTTTT. Its translation: CASSTRQGANTGELFF.

CDR3: CASSLSAQYYGYTF. In nucleotides, the CDR3 is TGTGCCAGCAGTTTATCTGCACAGTACTATGGCTACACCTTC. V and J are TRBV12-3 or TRBV12-4 and TRBJ1-2; D is ambiguous. Trimming removed 2 bases at V and 3 bases at J, with 10 bases between. The length of the CDR3 is 14 residues.

This chain uses TRBV20-1 with TRBJ1-2; the D gene is possibly TRBD1 (5 bases). The CDR3 sequence is 13 residues long. Germline V gene lookup returns CDR1 DFQATT and CDR2 SNEGSKA (reference sequence). Trimming stripped 5 bases from V and 2 bases from J, with 12 bases between. This CDR3 reads CSAWDPGNYGYTF. In DNA form, the CDR3 reads TGCAGTGCTTGGGACCCGGGAAACTATGGCTACACCTTC.

This clonotype was counted a few times. The V call is TRBV6-5, the J call TRBJ2-1; 12 nucleotides line up with TRBD2. The CDR3 loop spans 15 amino acids. V gave up 0 bases and J gave up 9 bases; unmatched junction bases: 3. Germline CDR1 and CDR2: MNHEY and SVGAGI. The CDR3 DNA follows: TGTGCCAGCAGTTACTCCCCTAGCGGGAGGGCTGAGCAGTTCTTC. Its translation is CASSYSPSGRAEQFF.

The chain employs TRBV5-5 and TRBJ2-5; maybe TRBD2 (5 bases). The ends were cut back, 0 bases at V and 5 bases at J, with 11 bases in the middle. CDR1 is SGHKS, CDR2 YYEKEE, per germline (reference sequence). The CDR3 length is 14 residues. CDR3 residues: CASSLVEVGETQYF. CDR3 nucleotide sequence: TGTGCCAGCAGCTTGGTGGAGGTGGGGGAGACCCAGTACTTC.

This clonotype has more than one count but fewer than ten. The V and J genes are TRBV7-2 and TRBJ1-2, with D perhaps matching TRBD1 (6 bases). The ends were cut back, 1 base at V and 2 bases at J, with 11 bases in the middle. This CDR3 spans 15 amino acids. Germline V lookup: CDR1 SGHTA, CDR2 FQGNSA. The CDR3 is CASSLGIGGNYGYTF. DNA of the CDR3: TGTGCCAGCAGCTTAGGAATAGGGGGAAACTATGGCTACACCTTC.

DNA for the CDR3: TGTGCCAGCAGCGTACGGGGGGCCTCCTACAATGAGCAGTTCTTC. The encoded protein is CASSVRGASYNEQFF. The rearrangement links TRBV7-2 to TRBJ2-1; D may be TRBD2 (7 bases). The length of the CDR3 is 15 residues. With 5 bases removed from V and 0 bases from J, the gap between germline ends came to 11 bases. The germline gives CDR1 SGHTA, CDR2 FQGNSA. Using reference TRBV7-2 and TRBJ2-1 for the parts outside the CDR3, the full variable domain is GAGVSQSPSNKVTEKGKDVELRCDPISGHTALYWYRQSLGQGLEFLIYFQGNSAPDKSGLPSDRFSAERTGGSVSTLTIQRTQQEDSAVYLCASSVRGASYNEQFFGPGTRLTVL.

The chain employs TRBV27 and TRBJ2-1; TRBD1 might be the D (5 bases). V was pared by 1 base and J by 7 bases, with 8 bases between. The CDR3 loop spans 13 amino acids. Germline V lookup: CDR1 MNHEY, CDR2 SMNVEV (reference sequence). CDR3 in amino acids: CASSLFPGNEQFF. CDR3 coding DNA: TGTGCCAGCAGTTTATTCCCAGGGAATGAGCAGTTCTTC.

This clonotype occurred many times. The chain employs TRBV5-1 and TRBJ1-1, with D unresolved. Trimming shortened V by 0 bases and J by 0 bases, and 9 bases separated the two germline ends. The CDR3 contains 15 residues. Germline loops: CDR1 SGHRS, CDR2 YFSETQ. CDR3 sequence reads: CASSLDPGVNTEAFF. The CDR3 nucleotides are TGCGCCAGCAGCTTGGACCCGGGCGTGAACACTGAAGCTTTCTTT.

The chain links TRBV5-1 to TRBJ2-7; 11 nucleotides align to TRBD2. Germline CDR1 reads SGHRS; CDR2 reads YFSETQ. The CDR3 consists of 14 residues. V was clipped by 3 bases and J by 7 bases; unmatched bases: 6. CDR3 protein: CASSSPGLAVEQYF. In DNA form, the CDR3 reads TGCGCCAGCAGCTCTCCGGGACTAGCGGTAGAGCAGTACTTC.

The CDR3 DNA is TGTGCCAGCAGACCGACCGGGACAGGGCTTAACTATGGCTACACCTTC. As protein: CASRPTGTGLNYGYTF. The J gene is TRBJ1-2, the V gene TRBV27; TRBD1 agrees at 9 bases. Germline trimming cut 6 bases from V and 1 base from J; bases unmatched to any gene: 9. This CDR3 is 16 amino acids long. The germline gives CDR1 MNHEY, CDR2 SMNVEV (reference sequence).

CDR3 in amino acids: CARGRGKDQPQHF. The CDR3 DNA is TGTGCCAGAGGTCGGGGAAAGGATCAGCCCCAGCATTTT. This chain connects TRBV27 to TRBJ1-5; no clear D gene. The V end was cut by 9 bases, the J end by 5 bases, with 14 bases between. The CDR3 consists of 13 residues. The germline V gene has CDR1 MNHEY and CDR2 SMNVEV (reference sequence).

The rearrangement joins TRBV28 to TRBJ1-4; unclear D gene. Trimming took 2 bases from V and 7 from J, leaving 5 bases between them. Per the germline V gene, CDR1 is MDHEN and CDR2 is SYDVKM. The CDR3 totals 12 residues. The CDR3: CASSLRGEKLFF. CDR3 bases: TGTGCCAGCAGTTTACGGGGTGAAAAACTGTTTTTT.

The chain carries TRBV30 and TRBJ2-1, with TRBD2 as a possible D gene (5 bases). V was trimmed by 3 bases and J by 6 bases, leaving 15 bases between them. Germline V CDR1 and CDR2: GTSNPN, SVGIG (reference sequence). The CDR3 consists of 14 residues. The CDR3 reads CAWSDRASINEQFF. The CDR3 bases are TGTGCCTGGAGCGATAGAGCTAGCATCAATGAGCAGTTCTTC.

This clonotype has at least ten counts. The chain employs TRBV20-1 and TRBJ2-2; D call uncertain. CDR3 length: 14 amino acids. V was shortened by 0 bases and J by 7 bases, with 12 bases between the two germline ends. Per the germline V gene, CDR1 is DFQATT and CDR2 is SNEGSKA (reference sequence). CDR3 protein: CSARDFGGNGELFF. Written as DNA, the CDR3 is TGCAGTGCTAGAGATTTTGGCGGAAACGGGGAGCTGTTTTTT.